The 24 T cell receptor beta chains presented below share a single source sample, sequenced in a study of T cell responses to AZD1222 COVID-19 vaccine. Produced via immunoSEQ multiplex PCR; TCRdb's table is partial and in-frame only. Of 140,000 to 150,000 clones in the sample, approximately 88% were seen once. Here the sequenced sample was peripheral blood, taken 28 days after the second dose of the MenACWY control vaccine. These receptors all stem from an adult who received the MenACWY meningococcal vaccine as a control.

The J gene is TRBJ2-1, the V gene TRBV5-1; possibly TRBD2 for D (6 bases). CDR1 is SGHRS and CDR2 is YFSETQ in the germline V gene. With 3 bases removed from V and 4 bases from J, the gap between germline ends came to 14 bases. The CDR3 loop spans 15 amino acids. CDR3 amino acids: CASSWEDGAYNEQFF. Written as DNA, the CDR3 is TGCGCCAGCAGCTGGGAGGACGGAGCGTACAATGAGCAGTTCTTC.

The chain links TRBV5-8 to TRBJ1-1; 7 nucleotides align to TRBD1. The CDR3 loop spans 16 amino acids. V trimming: 0 bases; J trimming: 3 bases; junction bases outside the gene matches: 8. The V gene's germline CDR1 is SGHTS and CDR2 YDEGEE. CDR3 in DNA: TGTGCCAGCAGCTTGGGGGGGGACAGAGTTTACACTGAAGCTTTCTTT. Encoded protein: CASSLGGDRVYTEAFF.

J is TRBJ1-5 and V is TRBV10-2; D perhaps matches TRBD1 (6 bases). This CDR3 spans 13 amino acids. The V end was cut by 6 bases, the J end by 7 bases, with 13 bases between. CDR1 and CDR2 from the germline V gene are WSHSY and SAAADI. DNA for the CDR3: TGCGCCAGCAGATACAGGGTAGGCCAGCCCCAGCATTTT. This translates into CASRYRVGQPQHF.

The V and J genes are TRBV19 and TRBJ2-1; D might be TRBD1 (5 bases). Trimming pared 1 base from V and 8 bases from J, leaving 15 bases between. The CDR3 covers 15 residues. Germline values: CDR1 LNHDA, CDR2 SQIVND (reference sequence). The CDR3 region is CASSIGQGVFHEQFF. The CDR3 DNA reads as TGTGCCAGTAGTATAGGCCAGGGTGTTTTCCATGAGCAGTTCTTC.

This clone was counted between two and nine times. This chain connects TRBV27 to TRBJ1-1; D is perhaps TRBD1 (5 bases). Trimming left V 6 bases short and J 3 bases short, with 14 bases between. The length of the CDR3 is 14 residues. Germline lookup yields CDR1 MNHEY and CDR2 SMNVEV (reference sequence). The CDR3: CASSGRVSHTEAFF. CDR3 sequence (DNA): TGTGCCAGCAGCGGCAGGGTGAGCCACACTGAAGCTTTCTTT.

The chain recombines TRBV28 with TRBJ2-5; 12 nucleotides agree with TRBD2. CDR1 and CDR2 (germline): MDHEN, SYDVKM. Losses at the gene ends were 3 bases for V and 5 bases for J; bases not matched to a gene: 7. The CDR3 is 16 residues long. This chain's CDR3 is CASSLIRTSGMETQYF. The CDR3 nucleotides read TGTGCCAGCAGTTTGATTAGGACTAGCGGGATGGAGACCCAGTACTTC. Full variable domain (outside the CDR3, taken from reference TRBV28 and TRBJ2-5): DVKVTQSSRYLVKRTGEKVFLECVQDMDHENMFWYRQDPGLGLRLIYFSYDVKMKEKGDIPEGYSVSREKKERFSLILESASTNQTSMYLCASSLIRTSGMETQYFGPGTRLLVL.

As for this clone: One end of the junction is discordant with germline, which a read error may explain. The rearrangement joins TRBV7-9 to TRBJ1-1, with 9 bases lining up with TRBD1. The V gene's germline CDR1 is SEHNR and CDR2 FQNEAQ (reference sequence). This CDR3 region has 12 residues. The CDR3 nucleotides are TGTGCCAGCAGCCGCGGGGTGACAGGGGGGCCATTT. Translated, it gives CASSRGVTGGPF.

The chain links TRBV2 to TRBJ2-2; D tentatively reads TRBD1 or TRBD2 (6 bases each). The CDR3 has 15 amino acids. Germline V gene lookup returns CDR1 SNHLY and CDR2 FYNNEI. The V end was cut by 6 bases, the J end by 6 bases, with 17 bases between. CDR3 nucleotide sequence: TGTGCCAGCAGACAGGGACTTGAAGGACCCGGGGAGCTGTTTTTT. This gives the protein CASRQGLEGPGELFF.

The chain has TRBV7-9 and TRBJ1-2; the D is unclear. Trimming pared 5 bases from V and 6 bases from J, leaving 13 bases between. In germline, CDR1 is SEHNR, CDR2 FQNEAQ (reference sequence). This CDR3 region has 13 residues. The CDR3 region has the DNA TGTGCCAGCAGCCGCGGTGTTCAGAATGGCTACACCTTC. Its protein product is CASSRGVQNGYTF.

The chain employs TRBV19 and TRBJ1-5; a possible D gene is TRBD1 (5 bases). Germline-derived CDR1 and CDR2 are LNHDA and SQIVND (reference sequence). Trimming cost V 4 bases and J 1 base, with 11 bases left between them. The CDR3 covers 15 residues. CDR3: CASSNRLESNQPQHF. The CDR3 DNA reads TGTGCCAGTAGTAACAGGTTGGAAAGCAATCAGCCCCAGCATTTT.

This chain uses TRBV7-8 with TRBJ2-6; D might be TRBD1 or TRBD2, each matching 5 bases. Trimming removed 11 bases at V and 0 bases at J, with 11 bases between. This CDR3 spans 14 amino acids. Germline CDR1 and CDR2: SGHVS and FQNEAQ. The DNA of the CDR3 is TGTGCCGGGGGTGGGGGCTCTGGGGCCAACGTCCTGACTTTC. Protein: CAGGGGSGANVLTF.

The rearrangement uses TRBV19 and TRBJ1-1; D unclear. From germline, CDR1 is LNHDA and CDR2 SQIVND (reference sequence). Trimming left V 5 bases short and J 1 base short, with 17 bases between. CDR3 size: 16 residues. CDR3 bases: TGTGCCAGTAGTTCACACTCGGACGGTGCGAACACTGAAGCTTTCTTT. As protein: CASSSHSDGANTEAFF.

V and J are TRBV29-1 and TRBJ2-7; D is unresolved. Trimming took 2 bases from V and 1 from J, leaving 9 bases between them. CDR3 length: 13 amino acids. The V gene's germline CDR1 is SQVTM and CDR2 ANQGSEA. As DNA, the CDR3 is TGCAGCGTTGAAAACGGCAGATCCTACGAGCAGTACTTC. Protein: CSVENGRSYEQYF.

This clone is a singleton in its sample. The rearrangement joins TRBV20-1 to TRBJ2-7; D is ambiguous. This CDR3 has 10 residues. Germline CDR1 reads DFQATT; CDR2 reads SNEGSKA (reference sequence). In nucleotides, the CDR3 is TGCAGCCGGGCCGGAGACGAGCAGTACTTC. Amino acids: CSRAGDEQYF.

V and J are TRBV5-1 and TRBJ2-2; 11 bases are a match to TRBD1. The CDR3 totals 17 residues. Trimming removed 3 bases from V and 3 bases from J; junction bases left unmatched: 7. Germline CDR1 is SGHRS and CDR2 is YFSETQ. The CDR3 is CASSSNSGQGDTGELFF. The CDR3 region has the DNA TGCGCCAGCAGCTCCAATTCGGGACAGGGGGACACCGGGGAGCTGTTTTTT.

The chain couples TRBV15 to TRBJ1-4; no clear D. Germline CDR1 and CDR2: LNHNV and YYDKDF (reference sequence). The CDR3 is 12 amino acids. Trimming took 0 bases from V and 8 from J, leaving 4 bases between them. This CDR3 reads CATSRDGEKLFF. CDR3 nucleotide sequence: TGTGCCACCAGCAGAGACGGAGAAAAACTGTTTTTT.

V and J are TRBV30 and TRBJ2-3; tentative D call: TRBD1 (6 bases). With 1 base removed from V and 1 base from J, the gap between germline ends came to 12 bases. Per the germline V gene, CDR1 is GTSNPN and CDR2 is SVGIG (reference sequence). This CDR3 is 15 amino acids long. In DNA, the CDR3 is TGTGCCTGGAGTGGGACAGTCCGTCGCACAGATACGCAGTATTTT. This encodes CAWSGTVRRTDTQYF.

V is TRBV2 and J is TRBJ2-5; 10 nucleotides align to TRBD1. The length of the CDR3 is 14 residues. Germline V CDR1 and CDR2: SNHLY, FYNNEI. With 6 bases clipped from V and 4 bases from J, the junction kept 5 bases outside the gene matches. DNA of the CDR3: TGTGCCAGCAGCCGGGACAGGGGAGCAGAGACCCAGTACTTC. Its translation: CASSRDRGAETQYF.

This clone was seen a few times. The chain joins TRBV4-1 to TRBJ1-2; D uncertain. Per germline, CDR1 MGHRA and CDR2 YSYEKL. V was pared by 0 bases and J by 7 bases, with 9 bases between. This CDR3 is 13 amino acids long. DNA for the CDR3: TGCGCCAGCAGCCAAGAAGGCAATCGTGGCTACACCTTC. It codes for CASSQEGNRGYTF.

The sample holds a few counts of this clone. The chain couples TRBV4-3 to TRBJ1-6, with a possible D match to TRBD1 (6 bases). Per germline, CDR1 LGHNA and CDR2 YSLEER. The V and J ends lost 4 bases and 7 bases respectively, with 14 bases between them. The CDR3 spans 15 residues. Written as DNA, the CDR3 is TGCGCCAGCAGCCGGGCTGACAGGAGGAATTCACCCCTCCACTTT. It specifies CASSRADRRNSPLHF.

The CDR3 DNA reads TGTGCCAGCAGTTACTTAACAACAGGGGGTGGTTCACCCCTCCACTTT. It specifies CASSYLTTGGGSPLHF. The rearrangement uses TRBV6-5 and TRBJ1-6; 8 positions agree with TRBD1. The CDR3 contains 16 residues. Germline trimming cut 1 base from V and 9 bases from J; bases unmatched to any gene: 8. CDR1 MNHEY and CDR2 SVGAGI come from the germline V gene.

The genes are TRBV4-2 and TRBJ1-2; TRBD1 is a possible D gene (5 bases). The CDR3 sequence is 16 residues long. The germline V and J ends were trimmed by 0 bases and 2 bases, with 13 bases remaining between them. Germline CDR1 and CDR2: LGHNA and YNFKEQ. CDR3 in DNA: TGTGCCAGCAGCCAAGATCTAGCAGGGACCAACTATGGCTACACCTTC. Translation: CASSQDLAGTNYGYTF.

The chain carries TRBV6-2 or TRBV6-3 and TRBJ1-2; 8 nucleotides agree with TRBD1. After removal of 6 bases from V and 5 bases from J, the junction contained 14 bases not matched to a gene. Germline V gene sequence: CDR1 MNHEY, CDR2 SVGEGT. The CDR3 totals 16 residues. CDR3 coding DNA: TGTGCCAGCAGCTATGGACAGGGCGCGGTCGGATATGGCTACACCTTC. Translating gives CASSYGQGAVGYGYTF.

This clone has just one count. This chain links TRBV19 with TRBJ2-7, with a weak D call TRBD1 (6 bases). Germline CDR1 is LNHDA and CDR2 is SQIVND (reference sequence). Deletions cut 5 bases from V and 3 bases from J, with 11 bases between. The CDR3 contains 13 residues. CDR3 amino acids: CASSPGQSYEQYF. The CDR3 DNA follows: TGTGCCAGTAGTCCCGGACAGAGCTACGAGCAGTACTTC.